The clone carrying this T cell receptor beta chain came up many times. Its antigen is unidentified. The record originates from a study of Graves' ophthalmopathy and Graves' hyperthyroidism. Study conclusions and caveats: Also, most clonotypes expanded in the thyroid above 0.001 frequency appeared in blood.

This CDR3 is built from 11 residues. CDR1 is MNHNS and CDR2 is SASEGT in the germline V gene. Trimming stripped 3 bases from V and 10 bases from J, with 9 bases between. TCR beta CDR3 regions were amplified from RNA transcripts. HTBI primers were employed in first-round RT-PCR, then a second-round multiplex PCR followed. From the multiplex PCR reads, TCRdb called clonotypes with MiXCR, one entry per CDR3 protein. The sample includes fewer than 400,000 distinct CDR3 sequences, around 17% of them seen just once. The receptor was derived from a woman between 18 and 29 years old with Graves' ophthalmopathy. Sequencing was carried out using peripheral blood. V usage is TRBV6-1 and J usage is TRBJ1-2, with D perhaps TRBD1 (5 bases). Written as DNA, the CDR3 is TGTGCCAGCAGTGATTCAGGGAACTACACCTTC. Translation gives CASSDSGNYTF.